This entry describes one TCR beta chain. This clone came up once. Its cognate antigen has yet to be identified. Within one base of it there is no much larger clone, and no base qualities were kept. Relative to germline, V is missing 3 bases and J is missing 4 bases, with 5 bases of the junction outside any gene match. CDR1 PRHDT and CDR2 FYEKMQ were looked up in the germline V gene (reference sequence). From the cysteine through the phenylalanine, the CDR3 covers 14 amino acids. Just the 42-base CDR3 DNA is kept, in frame starting at base 1. The sample originates from a study of OX40 agonist ivuxolimab in advanced cancers. As for the study more broadly: Ivuxolimab, which targeted the costimulatory receptor OX40 (CD134), was an agonistic, fully human IgG2 monoclonal antibody. Intravenous ivuxolimab was administered to patients every 2 weeks at six dose levels: 0.01, 0.1, 0.3, 1.5, 3 and 10 mg/kg. Of the approximately 54 patients in dose escalation, 19 had hepatocellular carcinoma, some 15 had melanoma, 9 had renal cell carcinoma and 9 had head and neck cancer. The dose-escalation cohort was about 83% male with a mean age of about 60 years, ranging from roughly 20 to 80. Prior anti-PD-1, anti-PD-L1 or anti-CTLA-4 therapy was permitted, and 35% to 40% of dose-escalation patients had received checkpoint inhibitors. Partial responses occurred in three dose-escalation patients: two with cutaneous melanoma and one with hepatocellular carcinoma. Peripheral TCRbeta sequencing was intended to test whether TCR sequence diversity was altered and clonal T-cell expansion was caused by ivuxolimab. The paper covers the monotherapy dose-escalation part of the phase I ivuxolimab trial, which included N ≈ 57 patients.

The trial excluded patients who had a history of autoimmune disease or who were on systemic immunosuppression. In every dose cohort, peripheral blood was drawn for TCR sequencing at baseline, cycle 4 day 1, and cycle 7 day 1. Samples were obtained from an open-label, multicenter, first-in-human phase I dose-escalation trial of ivuxolimab. Adults with locally advanced or metastatic head and neck squamous cell, hepatocellular, melanoma or renal cell carcinoma were enrolled in the trial. Before TCR sequencing, CD4+ T cells and CD8+ T cells from peripheral blood were sorted into separate populations. General conclusions and limits of the study: After ivuxolimab, expanded clones were on average more numerous among CD8+ T cells than among CD4+ T cells. In the 0.1-3.0 mg/kg groups, partial responders were among the patients with the lowest normalized peripheral clonal expansion, particularly in CD8+ T cells. Which antigens the clonally expanded peripheral T cells were specific for was not determined. At doses of 0.1 to 3.0 mg/kg, clonal expansion of both CD4+ and CD8+ T cells in blood was seen between baseline and week 6. Low levels of normalized T-cell clonal expansion were also shown by some nonresponding patients.

To sequence the TCRbeta CDR3 region, genomic DNA was isolated from the sorted cells. TCRbeta CDR3 regions were sequenced using the immunoSEQ Assay. The table comes from immuneACCESS by way of TCRdb, which keeps in-frame sequences with V and J called. Part of the clones is missing from these tables; in studies checked, under half for an unresolved V gene and the rest for unknown reasons. This sample lists more than 25,000 clones; about 85% were detected once. The top ten constitute 33% of the sample. The clonotype originates from an adult with an advanced solid tumor such as melanoma, head and neck, liver or kidney cancer. The chain was built from TRBV13 and TRBJ2-7; TRBD2 matches 8 bases in the middle. The sample consisted of CD4+ or CD8+ T cells sorted from blood, taken in a trial of the OX40 agonist ivuxolimab. The DNA sequence reads TGTGCCAGCAGCTTGCGGGGGGCAAGTTACGAGCAGTACTTC. This codes for CASSLRGASYEQYF.